These T cell receptor beta chains were read from a single sample in a study of blood T cell repertoires in COVID-19. Assay used: immunoSEQ multiplex PCR; TCRdb lists only in-frame clones, some missing. In the table there are fewer than 55,000 clones, roughly 89% of which are singletons. The sample taken for sequencing was peripheral blood. The receptors were gathered from a man older than 75 with active or convalescent COVID-19. Both conserved end residues are part of each CDR3. The D gene is left open where the match is weak. Size is omitted from some rows. Given values are once, few, many or a class for expanded clones.

V,size,D,J,DNA,CDR3
TRBV15,.,.,TRBJ1-3,TGTGCCACCAGCAGAGCGTTCTACAGGGTCTCTGGAAACACCATATATTTT,CATSRAFYRVSGNTIYF
TRBV5-4,.,TRBD1,TRBJ2-1,TGTGCCAGCAGCTTGATCTTGGGACAGGTCAATGAGCAGTTCTTC,CASSLILGQVNEQFF
TRBV7-3,.,TRBD2,TRBJ2-7,TGTGCCAGCAGCTTAAATAGCGGGGCTTACGAGCAGTACTTC,CASSLNSGAYEQYF
TRBV5-4,.,TRBD1,TRBJ2-1,TGTGCCAGCAGCTGGGGGACAGGGGGCAACAATGAGCAGTTCTTC,CASSWGTGGNNEQFF
TRBV19,.,.,TRBJ2-2,TGTGCCAGTAGCAACGACAGGCCCGGGGAGCTGTTTTTT,CASSNDRPGELFF
TRBV6-4,.,.,TRBJ2-3,TGTGCCAGCAGTGATTGGGGCGGAACCGCAGATACGCAGTATTTT,CASSDWGGTADTQYF
TRBV7-2,.,.,TRBJ2-3,TGTGCCAGCAGCACGGGGATCCCCCCAGATACGCAGTATTTT,CASSTGIPPDTQYF
TRBV2,.,TRBD1,TRBJ2-5,TGTGCCAGCAGTGGGGACAGGGCAGAGACCCAGTACTTC,CASSGDRAETQYF
TRBV23-1,.,.,TRBJ2-5,TGCGCCAGCAGTCAACAATCAGGGTTAACGGATTCTGGCTACTTC,CASSQQSGLTDSGYF
TRBV27,.,.,TRBJ1-4,TGTGCCAGCAGGGGAGTTGCAACTAATGAAAAACTGTTTTTT,CASRGVATNEKLFF
TRBV7-8,.,.,TRBJ1-1,TGTGCCAGCAGCTTCGACAGGATACAAAGATTGAACACTGAAGCTTTCTTT,CASSFDRIQRLNTEAFF
TRBV3-1/TRBV3-2,once,.,TRBJ1-3,TGTGCCAGCAGCCAAAACCGGGGAAACACCATATATTTT,CASSQNRGNTIYF
TRBV25-1,.,TRBD1,TRBJ2-1,TGTGCCAGCCTTAGTTCGGGGGACAGGGTTTTTTACAATGAGCAGTTCTTC,CASLSSGDRVFYNEQFF
TRBV5-1,few,TRBD1,TRBJ1-1,TGCGCCAGCAGCCGGGACAGGGGCCGCAATTGGAACACTGAAGCTTTCTTT,CASSRDRGRNWNTEAFF
TRBV27,.,.,TRBJ2-2,TGTGCCAGCAGTAGGGCGGGAAGGACCGGGGAGCTGTTTTTT,CASSRAGRTGELFF
TRBV5-1,.,.,TRBJ2-3,TGCGCCAGCAGCTTGGCTGCGACATCGGTCACAGATACGCAGTATTTT,CASSLAATSVTDTQYF
TRBV18,.,.,TRBJ1-2,TGTGCCAGCTCACCGGACTCCGATGGCTACACCTTC,CASSPDSDGYTF
TRBV6-6,.,.,TRBJ2-5,TGTGCCAGCAGTTATGGAGGGACAGTCGAAGAGACCCAGTACTTC,CASSYGGTVEETQYF
TRBV28,.,TRBD2,TRBJ2-7,TGTGCCAGCAGTGCGAACACCGGGGGGACCCTCTACGAGCAGTACTTC,CASSANTGGTLYEQYF
TRBV6-4,.,TRBD2,TRBJ2-3,TGTGCCAGCAGTGACTCGACACTAGCGGGGACAGATACGCAGTATTTT,CASSDSTLAGTDTQYF
TRBV6-5,.,.,TRBJ1-4,TGTGCCAGCAGCCTACAGATTCCTAATGAAAAACTGTTTTTT,CASSLQIPNEKLFF
TRBV6-2/TRBV6-3,once,.,TRBJ2-7,TGTGCCAGCAGCTTCGGACTCGTCTACGAGCAGTACTTC,CASSFGLVYEQYF